These T cell receptor beta chains were read from a single sample in a study of T-cell reconstitution after alpha-beta-depleted transplantation in children. One entry per CDR3 protein, called by TCRdb with MiXCR from the PCR reads. The sample shows a few hundred thousand distinct CDR3 sequences, 9.7% of them seen only once. The sample here was PBMCs from the stem cell graft donor, taken from the stem cell graft. The receptors shown here come from a human donor who donated a stem cell graft to a child with SCID. CDR3s include the opening cysteine and the closing phenylalanine or tryptophan. D genes are given only for firm matches. Rows give clone size only sometimes, using once, few, many, or a class for an expanded clone.

j_call clone_size v_call d_call cdr3_nt cdr3_aa
TRBJ2-3 many TRBV7-2 . TGTGCCAGCAGCTCAGGACCCAATACGCAGTATTTT CASSSGPNTQYF
TRBJ2-7 many TRBV6-1 TRBD2 TGTGCCAGCAAGGGAGGGGACTACGAGCAGTACTTC CASKGGDYEQYF
TRBJ1-1 many TRBV5-1 . TGCGCCAGCACCGAAGGGCCGGGCACTGAAGCTTTCTTT CASTEGPGTEAFF
TRBJ2-7 many TRBV20-1 TRBD1 TGCAGTGCTAGTCCCGGGACAGGCACCTACGAGCAGTACTTC CSASPGTGTYEQYF
TRBJ2-1 many TRBV4-1 TRBD1 TGCGCCAGCAGCGTTCCGGGACAGGGCTACAATGAGCAGTTCTTC CASSVPGQGYNEQFF
TRBJ2-4 many TRBV28 TRBD1 TGTGCCAGCAGTTCGACTACAGGGGGAAACATTCAGTACTTC CASSSTTGGNIQYF
TRBJ1-5 many TRBV20-1 . TGCAGTGCTAGGCCTCTGGGGACAAATAGCAATCAGCCCCAGCATTTT CSARPLGTNSNQPQHF
TRBJ2-5 many TRBV5-6 TRBD1 TGTGCCAGCAGCTTGAGCCTAACAGGGGGCCAAGAGACCCAGTACTTC CASSLSLTGGQETQYF
TRBJ2-3 many TRBV9 . TGTGCCAGCAGCGTAGGGTCGTCGGTCGCAGATACGCAGTATTTT CASSVGSSVADTQYF
TRBJ2-2 many TRBV2 TRBD1 TGTGCCAGCAGGGACAGGGTGTCCACCGGGGAGCTGTTTTTT CASRDRVSTGELFF
TRBJ2-2 many TRBV10-3 TRBD1 TGTGCCACCGGCCAGGACAGGGCCACCGGGGAGCTGTTTTTT CATGQDRATGELFF
TRBJ2-1 medium-sized TRBV2 . TGTGCCAGCAGTGAGGCTCAGGGACCGTACAATGAGCAGTTCTTC CASSEAQGPYNEQFF
TRBJ2-1 few TRBV2 . TGTGCCAGCAGTGTTCACCGGGGCTCCTACAATGAGCAGTTCTTC CASSVHRGSYNEQFF
TRBJ1-6 many TRBV12-3/TRBV12-4 . TGTGCCAGCAGTCTAAGACGGGCGGATTCACCCCTCCACTTT CASSLRRADSPLHF
TRBJ2-1 many TRBV7-2 . TGTGCCAGCAGCTTAGGATTGAGCTCCTACAATGAGCAGTTCTTC CASSLGLSSYNEQFF
TRBJ2-3 many TRBV24-1 TRBD1 TGTGCCACCAGTGATACGACAGGGGTGGAAGATACGCAGTATTTT CATSDTTGVEDTQYF
TRBJ2-7 many TRBV29-1 . TGCAGCGTTGACCGGGAAGGTAGTGCCCACGAGCAGTACTTC CSVDREGSAHEQYF
TRBJ2-3 many TRBV20-1 . TGCAGTGCTAGTTATCGAGGGGCCACAGATACGCAGTATTTT CSASYRGATDTQYF
TRBJ2-2 many TRBV7-2 . TGTGCCAGCAGCTGGGGCCACACGGGGCGAGGTGGGGAGCTGTTTTTT CASSWGHTGRGGELFF
TRBJ1-2 many TRBV7-2 TRBD1 TGTGCCAGCAGCTTCGGACAGGGTCGAAACGGTGGCTACACCTTC CASSFGQGRNGGYTF
TRBJ2-3 many TRBV20-1 TRBD1 TGCAGTGCTAGTACAGGGGCCCCAGATACGCAGTATTTT CSASTGAPDTQYF
TRBJ2-7 . TRBV18 . TGTGCCAGCTCACCACTCGGGACGGCTTACTCCACCTACGAGCAGTACTTC CASSPLGTAYSTYEQYF
TRBJ1-4 . TRBV5-1 . TGCGCCAGCAGCATCGTGCTAAGACTGGGAAGGACTAATGAAAAACTGTTTTTT CASSIVLRLGRTNEKLFF
TRBJ1-5 many TRBV7-8 TRBD1 TGTGCCAGCAGCCTGACAGGGGGGCCCAATCAGCCCCAGCATTTT CASSLTGGPNQPQHF
TRBJ2-2 few TRBV30 . TGTGCCTGGAGTGTAAGGGGACCCGGGGAGCTGTTTTTT CAWSVRGPGELFF
TRBJ1-1 many TRBV3-1 . TGTGCCAGCAGCGGGCAGGGCCCTGAAGCTTTCTTT CASSGQGPEAFF
TRBJ2-2 many TRBV5-1 . TGCGCCAGCAGTAACACCGGGGAGCTGTTTTTT CASSNTGELFF
TRBJ1-3 few TRBV27 TRBD1 TGTGCCAGCAGTGGGACAGGGCCTTGGAGCGGTAACACCATATATTTT CASSGTGPWSGNTIYF
TRBJ2-3 many TRBV4-2 TRBD2 TGTGCCAGCAGCTCTTGGACTAGCGGGGTGGATGCGACGCAGTATTTT CASSSWTSGVDATQYF
TRBJ1-4 many TRBV20-1 . TGCAGTGCTTCCCTCGCAGGGGTGAATGAAAAACTGTTTTTT CSASLAGVNEKLFF
TRBJ1-2 many TRBV12-3/TRBV12-4 . TGTGCCAGCACCCGTGGGATCTATGGCTACACCTTC CASTRGIYGYTF
TRBJ1-5 few TRBV6-1 . TGTGCCAGCAGCCGAGCCTTGTATAGCAATCAGCCCCAGCATTTT CASSRALYSNQPQHF
TRBJ1-5 many TRBV3-1 TRBD1 TGTGCCAGCAGCCAAGATTGGACAGGGGGCCGTCAAGCCCAGCATTTT CASSQDWTGGRQAQHF
TRBJ2-5 many TRBV28 TRBD1 TGTGCCAGCAAGGCCGCTCCGGGACAGGGCTCCTGGGAGACCCAGTACTTC CASKAAPGQGSWETQYF
TRBJ1-3 many TRBV5-1 . TGCGCCAGCAGCTTGGGCCCCCCATCCGGAGGAAACACCATATATTTT CASSLGPPSGGNTIYF
TRBJ2-1 many TRBV5-1 TRBD2 TGCGCCAGCAGCGGAGGACTAGCGGGGGCGTCGGATGAGCAGTTCTTC CASSGGLAGASDEQFF
TRBJ2-5 many TRBV29-1 . TGCAGCGTTGAATTGGTGGCGGAAGGAGAGACCCAGTACTTC CSVELVAEGETQYF
TRBJ2-1 many TRBV7-2 TRBD1 TGTGCCAGCAGCTTTCGGACAGGGGATGAGCAGTTCTTC CASSFRTGDEQFF
TRBJ2-7 many TRBV20-1 TRBD1 TGCAGTGCTATCCGGACAGGGTACGGCGAGCAGTACTTC CSAIRTGYGEQYF
TRBJ2-3 many TRBV5-1 . TGCGCCAGCAGCCGCGCGGACCTTGACACAGATACGCAGTATTTT CASSRADLDTDTQYF
TRBJ1-2 many TRBV13 . TGTGCCACATGGGGCACAGGCTATGGCTACACCTTC CATWGTGYGYTF
TRBJ2-7 . TRBV20-1 . TGCAGTGCTGGAGTCGGCTACGAGCAGTACTTC CSAGVGYEQYF
TRBJ2-1 many TRBV3-1 TRBD1 TGTGCCAGCAGCCGACAGGGGGAGATCTCCTACAATGAGCAGTTCTTC CASSRQGEISYNEQFF
TRBJ2-5 many TRBV20-1 . TGCAGTGCTAGAGATTTTCGGGGGCCCGTGGGGACCCAGTACTTC CSARDFRGPVGTQYF
TRBJ2-5 many TRBV5-1 . TGCGCCAGCAGCTTAAACAGGGTTGGAGAGACCCAGTACTTC CASSLNRVGETQYF
TRBJ2-5 many TRBV29-1 . TGCAGCGCCCGGGACCCTCGAGGAAACCAAGAGACCCAGTACTTC CSARDPRGNQETQYF
TRBJ2-7 many TRBV20-1 TRBD1 TGCAGTGCTAGAGGCAGGGGGCTGGTCGAGCAGTACTTC CSARGRGLVEQYF
TRBJ1-3 many TRBV4-1 . TGCGCCAGCAGCCAAGTTGAGGTGAACCCTGGAAACACCATATATTTT CASSQVEVNPGNTIYF
TRBJ2-1 many TRBV12-3/TRBV12-4 . TGTGCCAGCAGTAACGGACTCCACAGCAATGAGCAGTTCTTC CASSNGLHSNEQFF
TRBJ1-3 many TRBV6-1 . TGTGCCAGCAGAGCCTTCAGGAGCTCTGGAAACACCATATATTTT CASRAFRSSGNTIYF